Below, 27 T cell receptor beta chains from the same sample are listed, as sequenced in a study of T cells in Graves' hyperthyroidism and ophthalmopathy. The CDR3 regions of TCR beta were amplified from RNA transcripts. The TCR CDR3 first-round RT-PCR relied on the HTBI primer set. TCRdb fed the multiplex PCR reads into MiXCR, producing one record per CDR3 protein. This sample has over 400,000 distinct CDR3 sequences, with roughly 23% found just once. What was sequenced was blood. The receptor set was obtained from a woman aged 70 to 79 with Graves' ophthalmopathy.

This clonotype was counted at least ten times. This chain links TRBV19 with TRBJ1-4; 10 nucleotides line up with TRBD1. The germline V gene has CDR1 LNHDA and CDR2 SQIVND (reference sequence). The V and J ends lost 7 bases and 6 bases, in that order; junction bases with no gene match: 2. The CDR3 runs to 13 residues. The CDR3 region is CASTGQGYEKLFF. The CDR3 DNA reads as TGTGCCAGTACGGGACAGGGGTATGAAAAACTGTTTTTT. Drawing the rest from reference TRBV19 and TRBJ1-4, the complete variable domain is DGGITQSPKYLFRKEGQNVTLSCEQNLNHDAMYWYRQDPGQGLRLIYYSQIVNDFQKGDIAEGYSVSREKKESFPLTVTSAQKNPTAFYLCASTGQGYEKLFFGSGTQLSVL.

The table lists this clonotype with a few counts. CDR3 nucleotides: TGTGCCAGTGTACGGGGCCCTAATGAAAAACTGTTTTTT. This gives the protein CASVRGPNEKLFF. This sequence joins TRBV19 and TRBJ1-4; D might be TRBD1 (5 bases). The V end lost 8 bases, the J end lost 3 bases, and 10 bases lay between the germline ends. The CDR3 is 13 amino acids. Germline-derived CDR1 and CDR2 are LNHDA and SQIVND (reference sequence).

In DNA form, the CDR3 reads TGTGCCAGCAGCTTAGATTCGCGGCTAGCGGGTTTCAATGAGCAGTTCTTC. Its translation: CASSLDSRLAGFNEQFF. The chain uses TRBV7-8 and TRBJ2-1; 8 bases align to TRBD2. The CDR3 spans 17 residues. The J segment lost 6 bases and the V segment lost 1 base, leaving 11 bases of the junction unmatched. Germline lookup yields CDR1 SGHVS and CDR2 FQNEAQ.

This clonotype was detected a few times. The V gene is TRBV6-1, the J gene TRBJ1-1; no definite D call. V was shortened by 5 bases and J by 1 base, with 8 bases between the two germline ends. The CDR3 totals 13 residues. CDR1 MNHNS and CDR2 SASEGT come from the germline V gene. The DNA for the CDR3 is TGTGCCAGCAGTCTTAGGACGAACACTGAAGCTTTCTTT. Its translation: CASSLRTNTEAFF.

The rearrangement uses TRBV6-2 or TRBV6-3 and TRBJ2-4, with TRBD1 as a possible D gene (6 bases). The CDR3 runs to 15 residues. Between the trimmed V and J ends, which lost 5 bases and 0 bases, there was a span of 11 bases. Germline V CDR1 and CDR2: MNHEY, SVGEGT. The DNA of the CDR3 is TGTGCCAGCAGTACAACCAGGGGAGCCAAAAACATTCAGTACTTC. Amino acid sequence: CASSTTRGAKNIQYF.

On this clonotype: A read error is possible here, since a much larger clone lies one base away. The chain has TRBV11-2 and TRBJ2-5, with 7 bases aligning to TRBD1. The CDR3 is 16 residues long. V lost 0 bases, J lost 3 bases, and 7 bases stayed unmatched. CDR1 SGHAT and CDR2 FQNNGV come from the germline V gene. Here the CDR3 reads CASSLESRGQKETQYF. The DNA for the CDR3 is TGTGCCAGCAGCTTAGAATCTCGGGGACAGAAAGAGACCCAGTACTTC.

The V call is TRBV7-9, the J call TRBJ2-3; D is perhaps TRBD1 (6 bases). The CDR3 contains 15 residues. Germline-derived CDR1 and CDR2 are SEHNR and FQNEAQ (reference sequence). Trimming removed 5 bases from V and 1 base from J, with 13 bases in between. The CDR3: CASSQARTGTDTQYF. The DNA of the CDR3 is TGTGCCAGCAGCCAAGCCCGGACAGGCACAGATACGCAGTATTTT.

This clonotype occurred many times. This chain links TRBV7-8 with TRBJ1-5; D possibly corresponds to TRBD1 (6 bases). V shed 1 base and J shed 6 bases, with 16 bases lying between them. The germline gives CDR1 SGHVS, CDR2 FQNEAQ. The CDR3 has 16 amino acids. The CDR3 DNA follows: TGTGCCAGCAGCTTAGTGGGGGGCGAAACGGGTCAGCCCCAGCATTTT. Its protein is CASSLVGGETGQPQHF. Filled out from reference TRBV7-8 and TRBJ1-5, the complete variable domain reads GAGVSQSPRYKVAKRGQDVALRCDPISGHVSLFWYQQALGQGPEFLTYFQNEAQLDKSGLPSDRFFAERPEGSVSTLKIQRTQQEDSAVYLCASSLVGGETGQPQHFGDGTRLSIL.

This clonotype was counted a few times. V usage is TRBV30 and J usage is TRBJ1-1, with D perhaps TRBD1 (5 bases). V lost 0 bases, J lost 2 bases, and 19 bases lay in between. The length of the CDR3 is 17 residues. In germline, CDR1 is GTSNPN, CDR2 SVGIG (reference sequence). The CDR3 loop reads CAWSVRGGWGINTEAFF. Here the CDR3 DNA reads TGTGCCTGGAGTGTACGGGGGGGGTGGGGTATCAACACTGAAGCTTTCTTT.

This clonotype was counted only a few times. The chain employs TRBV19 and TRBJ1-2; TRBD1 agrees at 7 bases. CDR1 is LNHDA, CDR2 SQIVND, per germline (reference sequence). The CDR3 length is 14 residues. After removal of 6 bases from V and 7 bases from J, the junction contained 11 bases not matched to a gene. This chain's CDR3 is CASSPPDRLRGYTF. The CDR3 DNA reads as TGTGCCAGTAGCCCCCCGGACAGGCTGCGTGGCTACACCTTC.

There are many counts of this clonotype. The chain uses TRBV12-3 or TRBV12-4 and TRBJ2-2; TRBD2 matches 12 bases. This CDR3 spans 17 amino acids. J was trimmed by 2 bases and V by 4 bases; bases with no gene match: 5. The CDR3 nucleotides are TGTGCCAGCAGTTGGACTAGCGGGAAAATAAACACCGGGGAGCTGTTTTTT. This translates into CASSWTSGKINTGELFF.

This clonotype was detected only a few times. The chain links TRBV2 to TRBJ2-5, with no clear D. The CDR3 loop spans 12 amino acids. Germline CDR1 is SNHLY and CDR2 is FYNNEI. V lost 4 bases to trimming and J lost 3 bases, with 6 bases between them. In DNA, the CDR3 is TGTGCCAGCAGTGTGTTGGAAGAGACCCAGTACTTC. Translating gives CASSVLEETQYF.

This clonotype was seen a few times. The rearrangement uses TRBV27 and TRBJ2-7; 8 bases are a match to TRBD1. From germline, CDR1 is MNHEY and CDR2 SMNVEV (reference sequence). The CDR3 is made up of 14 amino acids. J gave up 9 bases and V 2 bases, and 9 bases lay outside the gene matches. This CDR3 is CASSLSDRGGWQYF. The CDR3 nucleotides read TGTGCCAGCAGTTTAAGCGACAGGGGAGGATGGCAGTACTTC.

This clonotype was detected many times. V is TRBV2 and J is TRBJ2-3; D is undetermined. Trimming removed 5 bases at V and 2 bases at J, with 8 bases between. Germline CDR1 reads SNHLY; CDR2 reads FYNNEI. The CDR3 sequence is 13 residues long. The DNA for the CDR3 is TGTGCCAGCAGTCCCGAGGTCACAGATACGCAGTATTTT. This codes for CASSPEVTDTQYF.

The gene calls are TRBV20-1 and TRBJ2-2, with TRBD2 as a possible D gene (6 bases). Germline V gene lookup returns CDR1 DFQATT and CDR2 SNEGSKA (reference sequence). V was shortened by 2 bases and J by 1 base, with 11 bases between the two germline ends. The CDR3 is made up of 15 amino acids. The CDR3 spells CSARFPAGNTGELFF. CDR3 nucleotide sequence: TGCAGTGCTAGATTTCCAGCGGGGAACACCGGGGAGCTGTTTTTT.

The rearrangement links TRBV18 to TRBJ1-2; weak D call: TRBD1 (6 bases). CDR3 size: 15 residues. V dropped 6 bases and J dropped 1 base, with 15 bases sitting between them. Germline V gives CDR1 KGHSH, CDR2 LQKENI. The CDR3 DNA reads TGTGCCAGCTCGATTCGGACAGAGAGTAACTATGGCTACACCTTC. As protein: CASSIRTESNYGYTF.

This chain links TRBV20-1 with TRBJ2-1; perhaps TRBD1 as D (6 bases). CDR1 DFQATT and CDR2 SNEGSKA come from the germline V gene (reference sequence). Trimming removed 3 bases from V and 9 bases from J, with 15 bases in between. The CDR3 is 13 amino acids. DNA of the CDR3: TGCAGTGCTAGTTCCCCAGGGGCGAGTGAGCAGTTCTTC. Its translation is CSASSPGASEQFF.

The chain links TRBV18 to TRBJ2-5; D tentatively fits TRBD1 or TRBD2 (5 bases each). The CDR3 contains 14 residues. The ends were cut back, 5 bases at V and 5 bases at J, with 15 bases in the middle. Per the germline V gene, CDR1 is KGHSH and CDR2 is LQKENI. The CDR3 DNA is TGTGCCAGCTCAGCCCGGGACCCGATGGAGACCCAGTACTTC. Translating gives CASSARDPMETQYF.

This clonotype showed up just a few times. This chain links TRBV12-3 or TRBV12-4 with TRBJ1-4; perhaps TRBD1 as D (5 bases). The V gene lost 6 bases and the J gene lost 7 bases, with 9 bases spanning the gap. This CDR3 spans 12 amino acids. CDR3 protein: CASRGRSEKLFF. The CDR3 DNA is TGTGCCAGCAGGGGGCGCAGTGAAAAACTGTTTTTT.

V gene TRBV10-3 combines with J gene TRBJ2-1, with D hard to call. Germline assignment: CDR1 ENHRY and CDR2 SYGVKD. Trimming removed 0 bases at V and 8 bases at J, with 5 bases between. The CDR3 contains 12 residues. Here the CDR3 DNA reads TGTGCCATCAGTGAGTCGGGTTATGAGCAGTTCTTC. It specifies CAISESGYEQFF.

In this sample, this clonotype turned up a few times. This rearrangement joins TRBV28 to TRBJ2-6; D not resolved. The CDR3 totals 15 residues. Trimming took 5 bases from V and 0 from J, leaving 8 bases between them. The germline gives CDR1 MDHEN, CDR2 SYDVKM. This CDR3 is CASSALHSGANVLTF. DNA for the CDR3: TGTGCCAGCAGTGCGCTACACTCTGGGGCCAACGTCCTGACTTTC.

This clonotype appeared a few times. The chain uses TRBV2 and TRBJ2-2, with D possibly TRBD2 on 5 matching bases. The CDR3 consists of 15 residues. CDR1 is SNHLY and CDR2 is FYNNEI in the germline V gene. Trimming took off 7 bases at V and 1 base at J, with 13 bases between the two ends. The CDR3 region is CASKMDWLNTGELFF. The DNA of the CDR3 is TGTGCCAGCAAGATGGACTGGTTGAACACCGGGGAGCTGTTTTTT.

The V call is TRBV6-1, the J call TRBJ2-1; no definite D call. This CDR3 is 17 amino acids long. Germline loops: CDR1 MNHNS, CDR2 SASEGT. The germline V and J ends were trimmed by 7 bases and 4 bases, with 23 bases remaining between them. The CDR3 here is CASTPRPLTGGYNEQFF. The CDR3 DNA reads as TGTGCCAGCACCCCTCGGCCCCTAACGGGCGGATACAATGAGCAGTTCTTC.

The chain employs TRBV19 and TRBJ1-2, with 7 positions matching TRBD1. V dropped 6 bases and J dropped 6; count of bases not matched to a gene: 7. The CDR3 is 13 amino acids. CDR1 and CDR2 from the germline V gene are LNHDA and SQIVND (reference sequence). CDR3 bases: TGTGCCAGTAGACCGGGACAGTATGATGGCTACACCTTC. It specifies CASRPGQYDGYTF. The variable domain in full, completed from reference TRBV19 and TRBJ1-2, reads DGGITQSPKYLFRKEGQNVTLSCEQNLNHDAMYWYRQDPGQGLRLIYYSQIVNDFQKGDIAEGYSVSREKKESFPLTVTSAQKNPTAFYLCASRPGQYDGYTFGSGTRLTVV.

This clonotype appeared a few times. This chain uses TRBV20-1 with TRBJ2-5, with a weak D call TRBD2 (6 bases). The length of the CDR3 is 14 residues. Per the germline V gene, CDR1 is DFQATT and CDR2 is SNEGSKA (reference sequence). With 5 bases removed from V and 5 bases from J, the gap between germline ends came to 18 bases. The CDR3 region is CSAPHAGLGETQYF. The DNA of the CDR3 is TGCAGTGCTCCCCACGCGGGATTGGGGGAGACCCAGTACTTC.

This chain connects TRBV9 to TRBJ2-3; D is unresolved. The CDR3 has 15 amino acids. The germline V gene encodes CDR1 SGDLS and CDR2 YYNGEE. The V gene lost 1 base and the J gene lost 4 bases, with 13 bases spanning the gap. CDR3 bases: TGTGCCAGCAGCGTAAACCACTCCCCCCCAGATACGCAGTATTTT. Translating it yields CASSVNHSPPDTQYF.

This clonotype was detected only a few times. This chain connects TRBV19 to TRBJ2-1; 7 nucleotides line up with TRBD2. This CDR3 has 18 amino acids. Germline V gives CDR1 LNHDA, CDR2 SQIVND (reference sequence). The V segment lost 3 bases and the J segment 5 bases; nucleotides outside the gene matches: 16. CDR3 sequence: CASSIEGGIWGLHNEQFF. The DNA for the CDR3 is TGTGCCAGTAGTATTGAAGGAGGGATCTGGGGACTACACAATGAGCAGTTCTTC.